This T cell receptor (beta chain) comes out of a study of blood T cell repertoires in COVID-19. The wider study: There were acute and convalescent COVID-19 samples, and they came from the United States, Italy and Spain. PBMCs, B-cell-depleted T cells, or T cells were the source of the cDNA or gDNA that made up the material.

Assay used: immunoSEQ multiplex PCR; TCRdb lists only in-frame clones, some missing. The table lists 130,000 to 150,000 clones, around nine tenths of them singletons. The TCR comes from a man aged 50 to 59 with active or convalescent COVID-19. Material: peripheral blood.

The CDR3 here is CASSPKRDLLYF. The CDR3 region has the DNA TGTGCCAGCAGCCCCAAACGGGATCTCCTGTACTTC. The V and J genes are TRBV7-9 and TRBJ2-7, with a weak D call TRBD2 (5 bases). CDR3 length equals 12 residues. Germline CDR1 is SEHNR and CDR2 is FQNEAQ (reference sequence). V lost 5 bases, J lost 12 bases, and 17 bases lay in between.